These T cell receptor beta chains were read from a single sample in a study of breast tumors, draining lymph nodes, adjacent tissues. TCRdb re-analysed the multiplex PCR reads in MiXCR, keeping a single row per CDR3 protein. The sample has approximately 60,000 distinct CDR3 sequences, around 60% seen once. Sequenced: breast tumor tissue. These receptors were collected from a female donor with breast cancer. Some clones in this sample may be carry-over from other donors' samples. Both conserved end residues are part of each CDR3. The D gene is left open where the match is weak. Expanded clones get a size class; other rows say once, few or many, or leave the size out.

cdr3_nt: TGTGCCACCAGCAGAGATCGAGGACAGGGTTACGAGCAGTACTTC; cdr3_aa: CATSRDRGQGYEQYF; j_call: TRBJ2-7; d_call: TRBD1; v_call: TRBV15; cdr3_length: 15; clone_size: .
cdr3_nt: TGTGCCAGCAGCACCCGGACTAGCGGGAGACCAGATACGCAGTTCTTC; cdr3_aa: CASSTRTSGRPDTQFF; j_call: TRBJ2-1; d_call: TRBD2; v_call: TRBV7-2; cdr3_length: 16; clone_size: .
cdr3_nt: TGTGCCACCACTAAGGACAGGGGGAGGTCCCACGAGCAGTACTTC; cdr3_aa: CATTKDRGRSHEQYF; j_call: TRBJ2-7; d_call: TRBD1; v_call: TRBV10-3; cdr3_length: 15; clone_size: once
cdr3_nt: TGTGCCAGCAGCTCATTAGATCGAGGTATGCAGTACTTC; cdr3_aa: CASSSLDRGMQYF; j_call: TRBJ2-7; d_call: .; v_call: TRBV7-2; cdr3_length: 13; clone_size: many
cdr3_nt: TGTGCCACCAGTGACCCAGGGACTAGCGGGGAGCTGTTTTTT; cdr3_aa: CATSDPGTSGELFF; j_call: TRBJ2-2; d_call: TRBD2; v_call: TRBV24-1; cdr3_length: 14; clone_size: .
cdr3_nt: TGTGCCAGCAGTTTACGTGGCGGAGGGGGATACATTCAGTACTTC; cdr3_aa: CASSLRGGGGYIQYF; j_call: TRBJ2-4; d_call: .; v_call: TRBV12-3/TRBV12-4; cdr3_length: 15; clone_size: many
cdr3_nt: TGCAGCCCCACTAGCGGGGCTTTCAATGAGCAGTTCTTC; cdr3_aa: CSPTSGAFNEQFF; j_call: TRBJ2-1; d_call: TRBD2; v_call: TRBV29-1; cdr3_length: 13; clone_size: few
cdr3_nt: TGCAGCGTTGTTCCGACAGAGGAGGGCTACACCATATATTTT; cdr3_aa: CSVVPTEEGYTIYF; j_call: TRBJ1-3; d_call: .; v_call: TRBV29-1; cdr3_length: 14; clone_size: .
cdr3_nt: TGTGCCAGCAGTTACTCGACCCTAGCGGGGGGGTGGAACACCGGGGAGCTGTTTTTT; cdr3_aa: CASSYSTLAGGWNTGELFF; j_call: TRBJ2-2; d_call: TRBD2; v_call: TRBV6-5; cdr3_length: 19; clone_size: many
cdr3_nt: TGTGCCATCAGTGAAACCCAAGCGGGCTCCTACAATGAGCAGTTCTTC; cdr3_aa: CAISETQAGSYNEQFF; j_call: TRBJ2-1; d_call: .; v_call: TRBV10-3; cdr3_length: 16; clone_size: many
cdr3_nt: TGTGCCAGCAGGGCTCGGGGGGGTGCTAACTATGGCTACACCTTC; cdr3_aa: CASRARGGANYGYTF; j_call: TRBJ1-2; d_call: .; v_call: TRBV2; cdr3_length: 15; clone_size: many
cdr3_nt: TGTGCCAGCAGCTTAGGGAGAAATGAAAAACTGTTTTTT; cdr3_aa: CASSLGRNEKLFF; j_call: TRBJ1-4; d_call: .; v_call: TRBV7-8; cdr3_length: 13; clone_size: .
cdr3_nt: TGTGCCAGCAGCTTAGAGGGCGGGTACAATCAGCCCCAGCATTTT; cdr3_aa: CASSLEGGYNQPQHF; j_call: TRBJ1-5; d_call: .; v_call: TRBV7-2; cdr3_length: 15; clone_size: medium-sized
cdr3_nt: TGTGCCAGCAGCTCCGGACTAGCGGGAGGAGTTGAGCAGTACTTC; cdr3_aa: CASSSGLAGGVEQYF; j_call: TRBJ2-7; d_call: TRBD2; v_call: TRBV7-8; cdr3_length: 15; clone_size: .
cdr3_nt: TGTGCCAGCCGAGGACAGGGGGCGTCGACCGGGGAGCTGTTTTTT; cdr3_aa: CASRGQGASTGELFF; j_call: TRBJ2-2; d_call: TRBD1; v_call: TRBV18; cdr3_length: 15; clone_size: medium-sized
cdr3_nt: TGTGCCAGCAGTGAAAGTCCCACCCTCCACTTT; cdr3_aa: CASSESPTLHF; j_call: TRBJ1-6; d_call: .; v_call: TRBV2; cdr3_length: 11; clone_size: once
cdr3_nt: TGTGCCAGCCTTTCGACAGCCGGGACTAGCTCGAGCACAGATACGCAGTATTTT; cdr3_aa: CASLSTAGTSSSTDTQYF; j_call: TRBJ2-3; d_call: TRBD2; v_call: TRBV7-4; cdr3_length: 18; clone_size: .
cdr3_nt: TGTGCCAGCAGCGTGGCCCCAAGAGACTACGAGCAGTACTTC; cdr3_aa: CASSVAPRDYEQYF; j_call: TRBJ2-7; d_call: .; v_call: TRBV9; cdr3_length: 14; clone_size: .
cdr3_nt: TGTGCCACCAGTGAACCGACAGACTATAATGAAAAACTGGTTTTT; cdr3_aa: CATSEPTDYNEKLVF; j_call: TRBJ1-4; d_call: .; v_call: TRBV24-1; cdr3_length: 15; clone_size: .
cdr3_nt: TGTGCCAGCAGCACTAGGACAGGGACCTATGGCTACACCTTC; cdr3_aa: CASSTRTGTYGYTF; j_call: TRBJ1-2; d_call: TRBD1; v_call: TRBV5-6; cdr3_length: 14; clone_size: .
cdr3_nt: TGTGCCAGCAGCCAGGGACAGGGCGGCGTGAATGAGCAGTTCTTC; cdr3_aa: CASSQGQGGVNEQFF; j_call: TRBJ2-1; d_call: TRBD1; v_call: TRBV7-9; cdr3_length: 15; clone_size: .
cdr3_nt: TGTGCCAGTAGTGGCTCGGGACTGGGAGAGACCCAGTACTTC; cdr3_aa: CASSGSGLGETQYF; j_call: TRBJ2-5; d_call: .; v_call: TRBV19; cdr3_length: 14; clone_size: .
cdr3_nt: TGTGCCAGTGCGGCTAGCGGGGGGGCGGGTAATTCACCCCTCCACTTT; cdr3_aa: CASAASGGAGNSPLHF; j_call: TRBJ1-6; d_call: .; v_call: TRBV19; cdr3_length: 16; clone_size: .
cdr3_nt: TGTGCCAGCAGTAATTCCGGGACAGCTTCACCCCTCCACTTT; cdr3_aa: CASSNSGTASPLHF; j_call: TRBJ1-6; d_call: TRBD1; v_call: TRBV12-3/TRBV12-4; cdr3_length: 14; clone_size: once
cdr3_nt: TGTGCCAGCAGCTCTTATATGAGCGGGGCCGTGAAGCTGGGTGGGGAGCTGTTTTTT; cdr3_aa: CASSSYMSGAVKLGGELFF; j_call: TRBJ2-2; d_call: TRBD2; v_call: TRBV7-8; cdr3_length: 19; clone_size: many
cdr3_nt: .; cdr3_aa: CASTNQTSMYLCASTTGKYNEQFF; j_call: TRBJ2-1; d_call: .; v_call: TRBV5-1; cdr3_length: 24; clone_size: few
cdr3_nt: TGTGCCAGCAGTCGAAGGACTAGCTCGTACGGAATCTCCTACAATGAGCAGTATTTT; cdr3_aa: CASSRRTSSYGISYNEQYF; j_call: TRBJ2-3; d_call: TRBD2; v_call: TRBV11-2; cdr3_length: 19; clone_size: .
cdr3_nt: TGTGCCAGCAGCTTAGAGGGTAGCGGGGGCCGACAGAACACCGGGGAGCTGTTTTTT; cdr3_aa: CASSLEGSGGRQNTGELFF; j_call: TRBJ2-2; d_call: TRBD2; v_call: TRBV11-2; cdr3_length: 19; clone_size: .
cdr3_nt: TGTGCCAGCAGTTTGGGGACAGGGGGTACCTGGGGCAATCAGCCCCAGCATTTT; cdr3_aa: CASSLGTGGTWGNQPQHF; j_call: TRBJ1-5; d_call: TRBD1; v_call: TRBV12-3/TRBV12-4; cdr3_length: 18; clone_size: .
cdr3_nt: TGCAGCGCTGGGACAGTGGTTGATGGCTACACCTTC; cdr3_aa: CSAGTVVDGYTF; j_call: TRBJ1-2; d_call: TRBD1; v_call: TRBV29-1; cdr3_length: 12; clone_size: .
cdr3_nt: TGTGCCAGCAGTCCGGGACGGGGAAGGGATTCACCCCTCCACTTT; cdr3_aa: CASSPGRGRDSPLHF; j_call: TRBJ1-6; d_call: .; v_call: TRBV6-1; cdr3_length: 15; clone_size: .
cdr3_nt: TGTGCCAGCAGCCCCAGACAGAGAAATAACTATGGCTACACCTTC; cdr3_aa: CASSPRQRNNYGYTF; j_call: TRBJ1-2; d_call: .; v_call: TRBV6-5; cdr3_length: 15; clone_size: .
cdr3_nt: TGTGCCAGCTCCGCGACAGGACGCCTTTATGGCTACACCTTC; cdr3_aa: CASSATGRLYGYTF; j_call: TRBJ1-2; d_call: .; v_call: TRBV6-1; cdr3_length: 14; clone_size: .
cdr3_nt: TGTGCCAGCAGTTATTACAGGGAAGATACGCAGTATTTT; cdr3_aa: CASSYYREDTQYF; j_call: TRBJ2-3; d_call: .; v_call: TRBV6-5; cdr3_length: 13; clone_size: many
cdr3_nt: TGCGCCAGCAGCCAAGAATCAGTCGGACCGAACTATGGCTACACCTTC; cdr3_aa: CASSQESVGPNYGYTF; j_call: TRBJ1-2; d_call: .; v_call: TRBV4-1; cdr3_length: 16; clone_size: many
cdr3_nt: TGCAGCTTAGACGGACGCTCCTATAATTCACCCCTCCACTTT; cdr3_aa: CSLDGRSYNSPLHF; j_call: TRBJ1-6; d_call: .; v_call: TRBV29-1; cdr3_length: 14; clone_size: .
cdr3_nt: TGTGCCAGTAGAACTACAGGAACAGATACGCAGTATTTT; cdr3_aa: CASRTTGTDTQYF; j_call: TRBJ2-3; d_call: .; v_call: TRBV19; cdr3_length: 13; clone_size: many
cdr3_nt: TGCAGTGCTAGGGGACAGGGTTTCCAGGAGCAGTACTTC; cdr3_aa: CSARGQGFQEQYF; j_call: TRBJ2-7; d_call: TRBD1; v_call: TRBV20-1; cdr3_length: 13; clone_size: .
cdr3_nt: TGTGCCAGCAGCGTAGTAGGGGGTACTAAAGGGACCCAGTACTTC; cdr3_aa: CASSVVGGTKGTQYF; j_call: TRBJ2-5; d_call: .; v_call: TRBV9; cdr3_length: 15; clone_size: .
cdr3_nt: TGCAGTGCAGCAGCGGGAGGGTATCAAGAGACCCAGTACTTC; cdr3_aa: CSAAAGGYQETQYF; j_call: TRBJ2-5; d_call: TRBD2; v_call: TRBV20-1; cdr3_length: 14; clone_size: .
cdr3_nt: TGTGCCAGCAGCCCAGGGACAGGGAAAGGCACCTATAATTCACCCCTCCACTTT; cdr3_aa: CASSPGTGKGTYNSPLHF; j_call: TRBJ1-6; d_call: TRBD1; v_call: TRBV7-2; cdr3_length: 18; clone_size: .
cdr3_nt: TGTGCCAGCAGCTTGGCCTATATAGGAACAGGGGCTCAATATGGCCACACCTTC; cdr3_aa: CASSLAYIGTGAQYGHTF; j_call: TRBJ1-2; d_call: TRBD1; v_call: TRBV2; cdr3_length: 18; clone_size: .
cdr3_nt: TGTGCCAGCAGCTTCCGGGACTTGGGCTACGAGCAGTACTTC; cdr3_aa: CASSFRDLGYEQYF; j_call: TRBJ2-7; d_call: .; v_call: TRBV7-9; cdr3_length: 14; clone_size: .
cdr3_nt: TGTGCCAGCAGCGTGGGCCTAGCGGGAGTCAATGAGCAGTATTTT; cdr3_aa: CASSVGLAGVNEQYF; j_call: TRBJ2-3; d_call: TRBD2; v_call: TRBV9; cdr3_length: 15; clone_size: once
cdr3_nt: TGCAGCTTGGGTTGGGGCCAGCTTTCCGAGCAGTACTTC; cdr3_aa: CSLGWGQLSEQYF; j_call: TRBJ2-7; d_call: .; v_call: TRBV29-1; cdr3_length: 13; clone_size: few
cdr3_nt: TGTGCCAGCAGCCCGGGGTACCAAGAGACCCAGTACTTC; cdr3_aa: CASSPGYQETQYF; j_call: TRBJ2-5; d_call: .; v_call: TRBV7-6; cdr3_length: 13; clone_size: .
cdr3_nt: TGTGCCAGCAGCTTGCAGGGCCGCAGGGATCAGCCCCAGCATTTT; cdr3_aa: CASSLQGRRDQPQHF; j_call: TRBJ1-5; d_call: .; v_call: TRBV7-3; cdr3_length: 15; clone_size: .
cdr3_nt: TGTGCCACCAGTCAGGGACAAGAGGCCCAGTACTTC; cdr3_aa: CATSQGQEAQYF; j_call: TRBJ2-5; d_call: .; v_call: TRBV24-1; cdr3_length: 12; clone_size: .
cdr3_nt: TGTGCCAGCAGCCAAGGCACTGAAGCTTTCTTT; cdr3_aa: CASSQGTEAFF; j_call: TRBJ1-1; d_call: .; v_call: TRBV3-1; cdr3_length: 11; clone_size: .
cdr3_nt: TGTGCCAGCAGCTTAGGGACAGCCTCCTACAATGAGCAGTTCTTC; cdr3_aa: CASSLGTASYNEQFF; j_call: TRBJ2-1; d_call: .; v_call: TRBV7-6; cdr3_length: 15; clone_size: .
cdr3_nt: TGCAGTGCTAGATTGTTCGGCAGAATTAACGAGCAGTACTTC; cdr3_aa: CSARLFGRINEQYF; j_call: TRBJ2-7; d_call: .; v_call: TRBV20-1; cdr3_length: 14; clone_size: .
cdr3_nt: TGTGCCAGCAGCTTAGGAGGGGGGCTGAACACTGAAGCTTTC; cdr3_aa: CASSLGGGLNTEAF; j_call: TRBJ2-6; d_call: .; v_call: TRBV7-8; cdr3_length: 14; clone_size: .
cdr3_nt: TGTGCCAGTAGTTTCGGGACAGGACCTTTCTATGGCTACACCTTC; cdr3_aa: CASSFGTGPFYGYTF; j_call: TRBJ1-2; d_call: TRBD1; v_call: TRBV19; cdr3_length: 15; clone_size: few
cdr3_nt: TGTGCCAGCAGCTTAGTTGACAGGGTGGGGGCAGATACGCAGTATTTT; cdr3_aa: CASSLVDRVGADTQYF; j_call: TRBJ2-3; d_call: TRBD1; v_call: TRBV7-6; cdr3_length: 16; clone_size: many
cdr3_nt: TGTGCCAGCAGCTTCCTACGAGGCCGGGTTTCACCCCTCCACTTT; cdr3_aa: CASSFLRGRVSPLHF; j_call: TRBJ1-6; d_call: .; v_call: TRBV7-2; cdr3_length: 15; clone_size: .
cdr3_nt: TGTGCCAGCAGGACAGGGGCTGACAATTCACCCCTCCACTTT; cdr3_aa: CASRTGADNSPLHF; j_call: TRBJ1-6; d_call: TRBD1; v_call: TRBV6-6; cdr3_length: 14; clone_size: .
cdr3_nt: TGTGCCAGCACCGGGACTTCCTTGGGGGAGACCCAGTACTTC; cdr3_aa: CASTGTSLGETQYF; j_call: TRBJ2-5; d_call: .; v_call: TRBV6-1; cdr3_length: 14; clone_size: many